The 6 T cell receptor beta chains given below trace back to one sample, sequenced in a study of shared clonotypes between healthy human individuals. Here immunoSEQ multiplex PCR was the method, and the copy in TCRdb shows in-frame clones only, minus some. Found here are fewer than 600,000 clones, around 81% of them singletons; the top ten hold 9.5% to 15%. Sequencing input: PBMCs. These receptors all stem from a woman in her forties in good health. Some clones in this sample may be carry-over from other donors' samples.

The chain carries TRBV18 and TRBJ2-3, with D possibly TRBD2 on 5 matching bases. Trimming stripped 3 bases from V and 3 bases from J, with 16 bases between. CDR1 and CDR2 from the germline V gene are KGHSH and LQKENI. This CDR3 comprises 16 residues. The DNA for the CDR3 is TGTGCCAGCTCACCGACGGGGTCCCGGAGTACAGATACGCAGTATTTT. Protein sequence: CASSPTGSRSTDTQYF.

This CDR3 reads CATSRGTGDGYTF. The CDR3, as DNA: TGTGCCACCAGCAGAGGGACAGGGGATGGCTACACCTTC. V gene TRBV15 combines with J gene TRBJ1-2, with 9 bases identical to TRBD1. Germline V CDR1 and CDR2: LNHNV, YYDKDF (reference sequence). The CDR3 is 13 amino acids. The trim removed 1 base at V and 6 bases at J, leaving 0 bases unmatched.

This clone occurred once. The chain is built from TRBV5-5 and TRBJ1-1, with a possible D match to TRBD1 (6 bases). The V and J ends lost 1 base and 2 bases respectively, with 9 bases between them. In germline, CDR1 is SGHKS, CDR2 YYEKEE (reference sequence). The CDR3 runs 14 residues. The CDR3 DNA is TGTGCCAGCAGCTTGCGACAGGCCAACACTGAAGCTTTCTTT. Amino acid sequence: CASSLRQANTEAFF.

This clone was seen once. This chain connects TRBV9 to TRBJ2-3, with D hard to call. V lost 0 bases to trimming and J lost 0 bases, with 2 bases between them. The CDR3 is made up of 13 amino acids. CDR1 and CDR2 from the germline V gene are SGDLS and YYNGEE. CDR3 sequence: CASSVDSTDTQYF. The CDR3 DNA reads as TGTGCCAGCAGCGTAGACAGCACAGATACGCAGTATTTT.

As regards this clone: This sequence may be a read error, since a much larger clone differs from it by one base. The chain is built from TRBV5-5 and TRBJ2-7, with D tentatively TRBD1 (6 bases). The CDR3 loop spans 12 amino acids. V was clipped by 3 bases and J by 4 bases, with 8 bases between them. Germline V gene sequence: CDR1 SGHKS, CDR2 YYEKEE (reference sequence). The CDR3 loop reads CASSSTGYEQYF. In nucleotides, the CDR3 is TGTGCCAGCAGCTCGACAGGTTACGAGCAGTACTTC.

The sample holds one count of this clone. The chain combines TRBV19 with TRBJ1-1; D ambiguous. The CDR3 contains 15 residues. The germline gives CDR1 LNHDA, CDR2 SQIVND (reference sequence). The V end was cut by 5 bases, the J end by 0 bases, with 13 bases between. The CDR3: CASSYRESMNTEAFF. The CDR3 DNA is TGTGCCAGTAGTTATCGGGAAAGCATGAACACTGAAGCTTTCTTT.